The rows below give T cell receptor beta chains drawn from one sample of a study of OX40 agonist ivuxolimab in advanced cancers. Clones were read by immunoSEQ multiplex PCR, and TCRdb kept only the in-frame ones, dropping some. The table includes approximately 32,000 clones, roughly 90% detected once. This specimen was CD4+ or CD8+ T cells sorted from blood, taken in a trial of the OX40 agonist ivuxolimab. These receptors came from an adult with an advanced solid tumor such as melanoma, head and neck, liver or kidney cancer. CDR3s include the opening cysteine and the closing phenylalanine or tryptophan. Fields, in order: D gene, V gene, J gene, clone size, CDR3 DNA, CDR3 protein. The D gene is left open where the match is weak. The size field is filled for only some rows; it gives once, few, many or a size class.

D: .
V: TRBV19
J: TRBJ1-2
size: .
DNA: TGTGCCAGTAGTTTTTCGTCGACAGGCAGTATGGGCTACACCTTC
CDR3: CASSFSSTGSMGYTF

D: .
V: TRBV29-1
J: TRBJ1-1
size: once
DNA: TGCAGCGCCCCTTCGGTACAGGGTAACACTGAAGCTTTCTTT
CDR3: CSAPSVQGNTEAFF

D: TRBD2
V: TRBV5-5
J: TRBJ2-5
size: .
DNA: TGTGCCAGCAGCTTTGATACTAGCGGGAGATTAGAGACCCAGTACTTC
CDR3: CASSFDTSGRLETQYF

D: .
V: TRBV7-6
J: TRBJ2-1
size: .
DNA: TGTGCCAGCAGCTTAGAGGGCAGGAGCTCCTACAATGAGCAGTTCTTC
CDR3: CASSLEGRSSYNEQFF

D: TRBD2
V: TRBV27
J: TRBJ2-7
size: .
DNA: TGTGCCAGCAGTATAGGACTAGCGGGAGGTGGTGAGCAGTACTTC
CDR3: CASSIGLAGGGEQYF

D: TRBD2
V: TRBV29-1
J: TRBJ2-3
size: few
DNA: TGCAGCCCCCATCCACCTAGCGGAGACACAGATACGCAGTATTTT
CDR3: CSPHPPSGDTDTQYF

D: TRBD2
V: TRBV19
J: TRBJ2-6
size: once
DNA: TGTGCCAGTAGTATAGCGTCGCGGGGGGCTGGGGCCAACGTCCTGACTTTC
CDR3: CASSIASRGAGANVLTF

D: .
V: TRBV30
J: TRBJ2-7
size: once
DNA: TGTGCCTGGAGTGGCCCCCCAAACGAGCAGTACTTC
CDR3: CAWSGPPNEQYF

D: .
V: TRBV13
J: TRBJ1-2
size: few
DNA: TGTGCCAGCAGCTTAGGCCGGGGGCAGGGTATAGATGGCTACACCTTC
CDR3: CASSLGRGQGIDGYTF

D: .
V: TRBV7-9
J: TRBJ2-3
size: .
DNA: TGTGCCAGCCCCGGTTCTGGCACAGATACGCAGTATTTT
CDR3: CASPGSGTDTQYF

D: TRBD1
V: TRBV6-1
J: TRBJ2-3
size: .
DNA: TGTGCCAGCAGTGGGGGGACAGGGGGGAAAGAAGATACGCAGTATTTT
CDR3: CASSGGTGGKEDTQYF

D: .
V: TRBV11-2
J: TRBJ2-1
size: .
DNA: TGTGCCAGCAGCCAGCTAGCCCCGGAGCAGTTCTTC
CDR3: CASSQLAPEQFF

D: TRBD2
V: TRBV19
J: TRBJ2-2
size: .
DNA: TGTGCCAGTAGTTCCTGGACTAGCGGGAGCAGTAGCACCGGGGAGCTGTTTTTT
CDR3: CASSSWTSGSSSTGELFF

D: .
V: TRBV19
J: TRBJ1-2
size: .
DNA: TGTGCCAGTTCAGGCGCAGCTAACTATGGCTACACCTTC
CDR3: CASSGAANYGYTF

D: .
V: TRBV6-6
J: TRBJ1-2
size: .
DNA: TGTGCCAGCAGTTACTCGAGTGGAGGGACGTACTATGGCTACACCTTC
CDR3: CASSYSSGGTYYGYTF

D: .
V: TRBV2
J: TRBJ2-6
size: .
DNA: TGTGCCAGCAGTGAATCTATGGTAGGGATCCTCTTATCTGGGGCCAACGTCCTGACTTTC
CDR3: CASSESMVGILLSGANVLTF

D: .
V: TRBV7-6
J: TRBJ1-4
size: few
DNA: TGTGCCAGCAGCGCAGAGCGGAATACAGGGTTCACCTCGATGGGGGAAAAACTGTTTTTT
CDR3: CASSAERNTGFTSMGEKLFF

D: .
V: TRBV19
J: TRBJ1-2
size: .
DNA: TGTGCCAGTAGATTTGGGAGTGGCTACACCTTC
CDR3: CASRFGSGYTF

D: TRBD2
V: TRBV20-1
J: TRBJ2-1
size: .
DNA: TGCAGTGCCTCTAGCGGCAATGAGCAGTTCTTC
CDR3: CSASSGNEQFF

D: .
V: TRBV19
J: TRBJ1-5
size: .
DNA: TGTGCCAGTAGTAACGGACCTGGTCAGCCCCAGCATTTT
CDR3: CASSNGPGQPQHF

D: TRBD1
V: TRBV9
J: TRBJ1-1
size: .
DNA: TGTGCCAGCAGCGTTTCCCGGGACAGATTGAACACTGAAGCTTTCTTT
CDR3: CASSVSRDRLNTEAFF

D: .
V: TRBV7-9
J: TRBJ2-1
size: .
DNA: TGTGCCAGCAGCTTAGTCGGCAATGAGCAGTTCTTC
CDR3: CASSLVGNEQFF

D: .
V: TRBV19
J: TRBJ2-1
size: .
DNA: TGTGCCAGTAGTATATACGGGGGTACCTACAATGAGCAGTTCTTC
CDR3: CASSIYGGTYNEQFF

D: TRBD1
V: TRBV6-6
J: TRBJ2-7
size: .
DNA: TGTGCCAGCAGTTCCGGACAGGGTGGCCACGAGCAGTACTTC
CDR3: CASSSGQGGHEQYF

D: .
V: TRBV20-1
J: TRBJ1-5
size: .
DNA: TGCAGTGCTACGCGTCAACAGATACAGCATTTT
CDR3: CSATRQQIQHF

D: .
V: TRBV10-3
J: TRBJ2-7
size: once
DNA: TGTGCCATCAGTGAGTCTCCGGGACGGGGGTTGGACGAGCAGTACTTC
CDR3: CAISESPGRGLDEQYF

D: TRBD1
V: TRBV14
J: TRBJ1-1
size: .
DNA: TGTGCCAGCAGCCTAGTGGACAGGGGGAACACTGAAGCTTTCTTT
CDR3: CASSLVDRGNTEAFF

D: .
V: TRBV6-5
J: TRBJ1-2
size: .
DNA: TGTGCCAGCAGTTACTGGGGGGGCGCTGATGGCTACACCTTC
CDR3: CASSYWGGADGYTF

D: .
V: TRBV9
J: TRBJ2-3
size: .
DNA: TGTGCCAGCAGCCTATTTCGGGACCCCAGAGATACGCAGTATTTT
CDR3: CASSLFRDPRDTQYF

D: .
V: TRBV5-6
J: TRBJ1-1
size: .
DNA: TGTGCCAGCAGCGCACCTAACACTGAAGCTTTCTTT
CDR3: CASSAPNTEAFF

D: .
V: TRBV5-5
J: TRBJ1-1
size: .
DNA: TGTGCCAGCAGCCTAGGACAGATGAACACTGAAGCTTTCTTT
CDR3: CASSLGQMNTEAFF